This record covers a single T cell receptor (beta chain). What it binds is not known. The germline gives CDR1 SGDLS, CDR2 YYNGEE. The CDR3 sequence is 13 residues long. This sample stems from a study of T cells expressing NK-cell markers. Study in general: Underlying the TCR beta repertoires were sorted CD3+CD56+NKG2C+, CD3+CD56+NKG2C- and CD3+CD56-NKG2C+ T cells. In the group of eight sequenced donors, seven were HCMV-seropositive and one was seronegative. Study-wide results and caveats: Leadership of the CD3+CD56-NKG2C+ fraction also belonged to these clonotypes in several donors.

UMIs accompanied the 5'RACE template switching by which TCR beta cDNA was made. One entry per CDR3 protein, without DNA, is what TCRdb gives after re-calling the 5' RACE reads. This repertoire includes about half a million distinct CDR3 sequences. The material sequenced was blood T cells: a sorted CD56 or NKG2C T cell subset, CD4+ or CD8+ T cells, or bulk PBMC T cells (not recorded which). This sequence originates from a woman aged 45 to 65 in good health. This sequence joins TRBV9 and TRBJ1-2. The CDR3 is CASSGTEVVGYTF.